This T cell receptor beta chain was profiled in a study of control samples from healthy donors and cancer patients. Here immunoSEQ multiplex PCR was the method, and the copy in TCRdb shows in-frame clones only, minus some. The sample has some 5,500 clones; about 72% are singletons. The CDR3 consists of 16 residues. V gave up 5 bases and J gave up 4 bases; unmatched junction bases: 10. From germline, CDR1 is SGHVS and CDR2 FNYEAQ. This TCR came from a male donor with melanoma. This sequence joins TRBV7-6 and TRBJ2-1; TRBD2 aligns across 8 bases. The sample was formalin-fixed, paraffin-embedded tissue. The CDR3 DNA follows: TGTGCCAGCAGCCCAGCCACTAGCGGAAAATACAATGAGCAGTTCTTC. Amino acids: CASSPATSGKYNEQFF.